The TCR beta chain under discussion was sequenced for a study of blood T cells in healthy people across ages. General study results and limits: Across the age range, TCR beta diversity per million T cells fell in a roughly linear way.

In the case of this clonotype: Its antigen remains unknown.

The authors ran a second PCR of 7 to 11 cycles using a sample-barcoded 5' primer and a J-beta primer mix. The authors tagged each cDNA molecule using a template-switch adaptor with 12 random nucleotides. TCRdb redid the calling of the 5' RACE reads with MiXCR, one entry per CDR3 protein. In the table there are over 950,000 distinct CDR3 sequences, around two fifths of which are singletons. Roughly 9.2 milliliters of peripheral blood were drawn from each donor into EDTA-treated tubes. RNA extraction gave at least 5.5 micrograms of total RNA per sample. This receptor was taken from a man aged 18 to 30 in good health. The sample consisted of blood.

The CDR3, as DNA: TGTGCCAGCCACTGGATGGGGGGCACTAGCACAGATACGCAGTATTTT. As protein: CASHWMGGTSTDTQYF. This chain links TRBV27 with TRBJ2-3; D could derive from TRBD1 or TRBD2 (6 bases each). Germline V gives CDR1 MNHEY, CDR2 SMNVEV (reference sequence). With 8 bases removed from V and 0 bases from J, the gap between germline ends came to 18 bases. The CDR3 is 16 residues long.